Below, one T cell receptor (beta chain) is given with its context. Its antigen remains unidentified. This entry belongs to a study of identifying expanded T cells in peripheral blood. Points from the study as a whole: Two-week clone count variance significantly increased as total template count grew. Over two and four weeks, about 15 and 19 clones changed, versus approximately 1.1 between replicates.

During the collection period, no donor immune events like infections were recorded. J was trimmed by 9 bases and V by 10 bases; bases with no gene match: 15. Germline assignment: CDR1 MNHEY and CDR2 SVGAGI. The CDR3 length is 14 residues. Repertoires were generated with immunoSEQ multiplex PCR, while TCRdb's copy carries only in-frame clones and drops some. The sample shows approximately 85,000 clones, 70% to 90% of them seen only once. The receptor comes from a person between 18 and 75 years old in good health. The gene calls are TRBV6-5 and TRBJ2-1, with 7 bases matching TRBD2. The sequencing input was blood. The CDR3 region has the DNA TGTGCCACTTCCATCGCGAACCTAGCGGTTGAGCAGTTCTTC. Translated: CATSIANLAVEQFF.